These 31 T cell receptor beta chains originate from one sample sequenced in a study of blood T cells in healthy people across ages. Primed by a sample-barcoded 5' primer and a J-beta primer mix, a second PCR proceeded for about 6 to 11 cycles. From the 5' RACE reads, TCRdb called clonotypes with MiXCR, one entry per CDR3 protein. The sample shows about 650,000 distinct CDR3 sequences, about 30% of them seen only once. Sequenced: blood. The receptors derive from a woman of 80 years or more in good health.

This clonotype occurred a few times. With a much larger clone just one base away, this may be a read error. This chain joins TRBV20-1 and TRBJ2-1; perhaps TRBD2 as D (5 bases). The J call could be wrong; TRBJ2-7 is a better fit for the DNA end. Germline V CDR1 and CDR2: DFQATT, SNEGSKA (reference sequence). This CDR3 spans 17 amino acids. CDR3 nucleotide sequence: TGCAGTGCTAGAGGGAGGCCAGCGCTAAGCTCCTACAATGAGCAGTACTTC. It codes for CSARGRPALSSYNEQYF.

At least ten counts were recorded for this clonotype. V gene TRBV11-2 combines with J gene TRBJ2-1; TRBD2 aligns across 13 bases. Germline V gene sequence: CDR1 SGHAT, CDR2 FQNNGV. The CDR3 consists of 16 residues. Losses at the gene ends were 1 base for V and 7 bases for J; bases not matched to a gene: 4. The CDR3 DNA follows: TGTGCCAGCAGCTTAGGGAGACTAGCGGGGGGTAATGAGCAGTTCTTC. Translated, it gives CASSLGRLAGGNEQFF.

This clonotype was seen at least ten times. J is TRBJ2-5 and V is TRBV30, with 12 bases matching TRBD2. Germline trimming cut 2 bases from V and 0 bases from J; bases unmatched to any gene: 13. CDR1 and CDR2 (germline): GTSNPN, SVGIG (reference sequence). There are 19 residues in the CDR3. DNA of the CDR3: TGTGCCTGGAGTCCAGAACCTCGTGGACTAGCGGGGTACCAAGAGACCCAGTACTTC. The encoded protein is CAWSPEPRGLAGYQETQYF.

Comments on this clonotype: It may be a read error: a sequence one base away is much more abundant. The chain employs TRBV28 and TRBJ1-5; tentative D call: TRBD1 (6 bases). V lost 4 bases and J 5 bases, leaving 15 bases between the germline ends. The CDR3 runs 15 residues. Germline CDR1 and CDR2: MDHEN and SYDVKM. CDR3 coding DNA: TGTGCCAGCAGTTGCGAACAGGGTAATTATCAGCCCCAGCATTTT. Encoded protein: CASSCEQGNYQPQHF.

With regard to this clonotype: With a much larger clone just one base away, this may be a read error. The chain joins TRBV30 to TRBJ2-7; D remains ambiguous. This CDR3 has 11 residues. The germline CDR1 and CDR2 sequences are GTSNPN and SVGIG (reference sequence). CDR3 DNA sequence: TGTACCTGGAGTATCACCTACGAGCAGTACTTC. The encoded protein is CTWSITYEQYF.

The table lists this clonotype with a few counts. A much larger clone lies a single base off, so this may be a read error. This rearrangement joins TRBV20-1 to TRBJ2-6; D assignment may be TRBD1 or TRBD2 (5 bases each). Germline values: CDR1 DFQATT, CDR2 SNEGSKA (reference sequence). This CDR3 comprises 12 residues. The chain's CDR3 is CSASFGANVRTF. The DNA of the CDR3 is TGCAGTGCCTCCTTCGGGGCCAACGTCCGGACTTTC.

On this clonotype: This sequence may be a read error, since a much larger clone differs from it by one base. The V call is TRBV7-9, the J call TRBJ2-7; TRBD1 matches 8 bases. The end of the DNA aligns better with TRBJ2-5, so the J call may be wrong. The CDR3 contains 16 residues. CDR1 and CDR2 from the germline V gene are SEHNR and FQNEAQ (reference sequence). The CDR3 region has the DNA TGTGCCAGCAGCTTATATTGGGAGACAGGGGAAGGGACCCAGTACTTC. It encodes CASSLYWETGEGTQYF.

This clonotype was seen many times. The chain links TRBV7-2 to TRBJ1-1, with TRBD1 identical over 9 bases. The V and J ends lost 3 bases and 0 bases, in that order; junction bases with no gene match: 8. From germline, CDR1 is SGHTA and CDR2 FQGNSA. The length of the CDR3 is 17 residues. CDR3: CASSFNQQGAMNTEAFF. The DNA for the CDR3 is TGTGCCAGCAGCTTCAATCAACAGGGGGCGATGAACACTGAAGCTTTCTTT.

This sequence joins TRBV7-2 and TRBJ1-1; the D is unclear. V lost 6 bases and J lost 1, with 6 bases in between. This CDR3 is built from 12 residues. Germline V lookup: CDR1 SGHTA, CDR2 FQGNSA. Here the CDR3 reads CASRYGNTEAFF. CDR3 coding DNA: TGTGCCAGCAGGTACGGGAACACTGAAGCTTTCTTT.

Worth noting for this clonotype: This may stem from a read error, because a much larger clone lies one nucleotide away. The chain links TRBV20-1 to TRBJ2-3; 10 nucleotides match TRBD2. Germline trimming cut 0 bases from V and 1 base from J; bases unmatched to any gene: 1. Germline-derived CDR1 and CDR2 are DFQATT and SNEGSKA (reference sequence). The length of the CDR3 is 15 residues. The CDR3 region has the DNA TGCAGTGCTAGAGAGCTAGCGGGGGGCACAGATACGCAGTATTTT. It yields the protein CSARELAGGTDTQYF.

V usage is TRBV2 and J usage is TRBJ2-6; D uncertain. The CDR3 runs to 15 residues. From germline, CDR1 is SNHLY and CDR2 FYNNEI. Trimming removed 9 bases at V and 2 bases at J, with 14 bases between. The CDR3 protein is CARRLGNTGANVLTF. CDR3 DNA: TGTGCCAGGAGGTTAGGAAACACTGGGGCCAACGTCCTGACTTTC.

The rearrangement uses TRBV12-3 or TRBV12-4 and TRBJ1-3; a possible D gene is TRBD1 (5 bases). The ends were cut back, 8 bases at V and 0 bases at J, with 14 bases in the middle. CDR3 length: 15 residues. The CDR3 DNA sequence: TGTGCCAGCGGACACATCGGGTTCTCTGGAAACACCATATATTTT. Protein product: CASGHIGFSGNTIYF.

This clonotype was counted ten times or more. The CDR3 DNA reads as TGCAGCGCCCAGGGACCCACATCCTACGAGCAGTACTTC. Translating gives CSAQGPTSYEQYF. The J gene is TRBJ2-7, the V gene TRBV29-1; either TRBD1 or TRBD2 may fit D (5 bases each). The CDR3 covers 13 residues. V lost 7 bases to trimming and J lost 1 base, with 14 bases between them. The V gene's germline CDR1 is SQVTM and CDR2 ANQGSEA.

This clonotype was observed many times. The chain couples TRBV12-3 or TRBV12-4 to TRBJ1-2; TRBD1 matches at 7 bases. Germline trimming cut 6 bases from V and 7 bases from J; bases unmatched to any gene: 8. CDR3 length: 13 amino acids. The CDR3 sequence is CASRAGGLGGYTF. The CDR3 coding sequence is TGTGCCAGCAGGGCAGGGGGTTTGGGTGGCTACACCTTC.

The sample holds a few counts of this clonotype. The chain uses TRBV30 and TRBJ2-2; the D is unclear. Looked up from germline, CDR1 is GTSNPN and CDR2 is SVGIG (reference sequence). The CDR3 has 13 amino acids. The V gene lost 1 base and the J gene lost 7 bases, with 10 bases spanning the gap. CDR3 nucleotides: TGTGCCTGGAGTGAGGTCCTCGGCGGGGAGCTGTTTTTT. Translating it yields CAWSEVLGGELFF.

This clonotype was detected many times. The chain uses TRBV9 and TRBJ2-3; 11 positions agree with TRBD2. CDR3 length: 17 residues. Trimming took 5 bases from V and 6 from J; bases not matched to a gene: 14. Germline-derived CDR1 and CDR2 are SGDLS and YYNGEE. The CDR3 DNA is TGTGCCAGCAGTACGGCTGTTAGCGGGGGGGCAGGCGATACGCAGTATTTT. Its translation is CASSTAVSGGAGDTQYF.

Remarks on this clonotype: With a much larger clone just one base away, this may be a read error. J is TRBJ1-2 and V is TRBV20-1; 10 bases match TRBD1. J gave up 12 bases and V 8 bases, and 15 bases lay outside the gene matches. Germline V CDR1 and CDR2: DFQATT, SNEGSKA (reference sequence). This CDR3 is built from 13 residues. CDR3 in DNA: TGCAGTCCCTACGACGGGGACAGGGGTGACCACACCTTC. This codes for CSPYDGDRGDHTF.

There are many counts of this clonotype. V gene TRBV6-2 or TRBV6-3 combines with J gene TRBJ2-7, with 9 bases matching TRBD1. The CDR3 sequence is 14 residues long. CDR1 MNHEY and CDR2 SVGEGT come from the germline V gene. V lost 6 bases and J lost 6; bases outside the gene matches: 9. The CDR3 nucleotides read TGTGCCAGCAGAAGCGGGACAGGGCGGATCGAGCAGTACTTC. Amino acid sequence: CASRSGTGRIEQYF.

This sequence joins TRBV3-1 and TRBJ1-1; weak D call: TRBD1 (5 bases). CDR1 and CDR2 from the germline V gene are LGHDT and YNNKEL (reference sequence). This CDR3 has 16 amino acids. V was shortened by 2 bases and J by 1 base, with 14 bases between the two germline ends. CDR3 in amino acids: CASSQSWGRSNTEAFF. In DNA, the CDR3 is TGTGCCAGCAGCCAATCCTGGGGCAGATCGAACACTGAAGCTTTCTTT.

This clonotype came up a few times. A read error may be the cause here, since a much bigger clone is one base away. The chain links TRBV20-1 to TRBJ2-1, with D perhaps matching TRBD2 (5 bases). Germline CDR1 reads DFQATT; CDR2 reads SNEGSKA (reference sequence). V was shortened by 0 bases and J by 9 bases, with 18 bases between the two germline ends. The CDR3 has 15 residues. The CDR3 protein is CSARDAARPRGEQFF. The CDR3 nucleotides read TGCAGTGCTAGAGATGCGGCTAGGCCCCGGGGTGAGCAGTTCTTC.

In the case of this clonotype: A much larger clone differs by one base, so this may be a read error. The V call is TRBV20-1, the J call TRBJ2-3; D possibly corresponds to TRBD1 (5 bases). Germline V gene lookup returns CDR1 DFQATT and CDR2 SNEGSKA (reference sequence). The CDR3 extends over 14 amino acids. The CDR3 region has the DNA TGCAGTGCCACGGACCTTTTGGGCACAGGTACGCAGTATTTT. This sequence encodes CSATDLLGTGTQYF.

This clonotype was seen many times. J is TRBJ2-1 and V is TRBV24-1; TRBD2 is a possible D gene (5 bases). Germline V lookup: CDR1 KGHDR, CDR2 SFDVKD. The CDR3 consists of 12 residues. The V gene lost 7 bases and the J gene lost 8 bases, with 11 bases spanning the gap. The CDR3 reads CATRGIGDEQFF. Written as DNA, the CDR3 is TGTGCCACCAGGGGGATCGGGGATGAGCAGTTCTTC.

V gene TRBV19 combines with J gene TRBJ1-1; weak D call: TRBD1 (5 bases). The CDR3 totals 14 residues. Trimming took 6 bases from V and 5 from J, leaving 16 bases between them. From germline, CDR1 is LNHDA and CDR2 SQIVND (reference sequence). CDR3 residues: CASSSPDGGTEAFF. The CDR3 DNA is TGTGCCAGTAGCTCCCCGGACGGGGGAACTGAAGCTTTCTTT.

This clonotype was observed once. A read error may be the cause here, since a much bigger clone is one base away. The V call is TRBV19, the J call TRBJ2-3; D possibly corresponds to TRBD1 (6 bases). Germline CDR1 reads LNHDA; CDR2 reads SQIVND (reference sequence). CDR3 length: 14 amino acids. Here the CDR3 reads CASSMGALKDAQYF. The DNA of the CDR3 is TGTGCCAGTAGTATGGGGGCGCTGAAAGATGCGCAGTATTTT.

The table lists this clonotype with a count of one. CDR3 bases: TGTGCCAGCACCTACGGGGGTTGGGGAGAGACCCAGTACTTC. Amino acid sequence: CASTYGGWGETQYF. J is TRBJ2-7 and V is TRBV12-3 or TRBV12-4; the D gene is possibly TRBD2 (6 bases). The DNA end is a closer match to TRBJ2-5, so the J assignment may be wrong. The CDR3 runs to 14 residues.

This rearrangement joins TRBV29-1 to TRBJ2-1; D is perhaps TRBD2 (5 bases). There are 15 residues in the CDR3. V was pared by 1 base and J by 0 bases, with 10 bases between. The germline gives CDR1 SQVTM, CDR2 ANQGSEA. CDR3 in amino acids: CSVEVWTSSYNEQFF. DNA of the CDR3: TGCAGCGTTGAAGTATGGACTTCCTCCTACAATGAGCAGTTCTTC.

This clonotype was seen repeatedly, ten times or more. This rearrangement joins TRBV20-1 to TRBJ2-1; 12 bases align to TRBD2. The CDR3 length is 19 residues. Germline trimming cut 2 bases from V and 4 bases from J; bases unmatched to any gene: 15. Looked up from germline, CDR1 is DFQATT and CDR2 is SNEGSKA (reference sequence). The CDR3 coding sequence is TGCAGTGCTAGACCCCTAGCGGGGGGGCCGTCCGTTGGGTACAATGAGCAGTTCTTC. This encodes CSARPLAGGPSVGYNEQFF.

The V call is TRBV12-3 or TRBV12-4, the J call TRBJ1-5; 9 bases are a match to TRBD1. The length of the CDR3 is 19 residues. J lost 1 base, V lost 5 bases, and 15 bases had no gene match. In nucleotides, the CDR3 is TGTGCCAGCAGTAACATCGGGACAGGGCAGGTTGAAAGCAATCAGCCCCAGCATTTT. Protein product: CASSNIGTGQVESNQPQHF.

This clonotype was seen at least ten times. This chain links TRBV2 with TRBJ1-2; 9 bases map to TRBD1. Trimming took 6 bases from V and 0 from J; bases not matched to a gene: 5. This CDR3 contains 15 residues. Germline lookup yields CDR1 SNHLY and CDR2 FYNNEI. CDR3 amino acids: CASSNRGQANYGYTF. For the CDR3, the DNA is TGTGCCAGCAGCAACAGGGGGCAGGCTAACTATGGCTACACCTTC.

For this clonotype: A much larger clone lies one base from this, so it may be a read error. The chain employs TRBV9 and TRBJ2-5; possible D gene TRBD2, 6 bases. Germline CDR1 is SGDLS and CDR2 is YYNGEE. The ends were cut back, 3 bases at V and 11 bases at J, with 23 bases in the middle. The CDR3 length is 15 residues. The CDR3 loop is CASSDSGLSYNEQYF. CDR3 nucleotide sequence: TGTGCCAGCAGCGACAGCGGGCTCTCCTACAATGAGCAGTACTTC.

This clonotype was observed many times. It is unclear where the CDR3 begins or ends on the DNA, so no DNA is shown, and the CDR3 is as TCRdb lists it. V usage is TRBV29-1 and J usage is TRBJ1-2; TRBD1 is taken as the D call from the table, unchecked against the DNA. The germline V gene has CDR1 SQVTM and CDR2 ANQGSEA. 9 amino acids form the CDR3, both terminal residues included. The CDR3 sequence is CSVGRGSTF.